This T cell receptor beta chain originates from a study of Tregs in tolerant kidney transplant recipients. General observations from the study: Antigen-driven expansion was suggested because donor-specific Tregs expanded more than all Tregs in tolerant patients.

Looked up from germline, CDR1 is GTSNPN and CDR2 is SVGIG (reference sequence). The CDR3 sequence is 14 residues long. Trimming removed 0 bases from V and 2 bases from J, with 10 bases in between. Libraries were prepared by immunoSEQ multiplex PCR; TCRdb keeps only in-frame clonotypes and omits some of them. The sample carries about 52,000 clones, approximately 91% recorded once. In its sample, this clone was seen once. Its cognate antigen is unknown. Mixed chimerism was transient after nonmyeloablative marrow transplants from related graft donors. The source was CD8+ T cells from blood (PBMCs), collected 24 months after the transplant. The chain joins TRBV30 to TRBJ2-5; no definite D call. The TCR originated in a human patient who received a combined kidney and bone marrow transplant. Some T cells may arise from the graft donor. The CDR3 reads CAWSVPYIQETQYF. In nucleotides, the CDR3 is TGTGCCTGGAGTGTACCCTATATACAAGAGACCCAGTACTTC. Full variable domain (rest looked up from reference TRBV30 and TRBJ2-5): SQTIHQWPATLVQPVGSPLSLECTVEGTSNPNLYWYRQAAGRGLQLLFYSVGIGQISSEVPQNLSASRPQDRQFILSSKKLLLSDSGFYLCAWSVPYIQETQYFGPGTRLLVL.